Listed below are T cell receptor beta chains from one sample, sequenced in a study of PD-L1 blockade in urothelial cancer. Sequencing was performed with immunoSEQ multiplex PCR; in TCRdb, only in-frame clones are kept and a portion is missing. The sample shows about 130,000 clones, about 84% of them seen only once. The sample was PBMCs, taken around atezolizumab (anti-PD-L1) treatment. The receptors originated from a man aged 45-65 years with urothelial cancer. Both conserved end residues are part of each CDR3. A D gene is named only where the DNA matches it firmly. The size entry is marked missing in some rows and otherwise reads once, few, many or a size class.

J: TRBJ2-7
D: NA
size: NA
V: TRBV19
CDR3: CASSITGTSYEQYF
DNA: TGTGCCAGTAGTATCACAGGGACGTCCTACGAGCAGTACTTC

J: TRBJ2-2
D: TRBD2
size: NA
V: TRBV18
CDR3: CASSSGLAGNTGELFF
DNA: TGTGCCAGCTCAAGTGGACTAGCCGGGAACACCGGGGAGCTGTTTTTT

J: TRBJ2-7
D: TRBD1
size: NA
V: TRBV9
CDR3: CASSAMPGQGYEQYF
DNA: TGTGCCAGCAGCGCGATGCCGGGACAGGGGTACGAGCAGTACTTC

J: TRBJ2-3
D: NA
size: NA
V: TRBV20-1
CDR3: CSASGSYTQYF
DNA: TGCAGTGCTAGCGGGAGTTATACGCAGTATTTT

J: TRBJ2-1
D: TRBD2
size: NA
V: TRBV5-4
CDR3: CASSFSAGGPQNEQFF
DNA: TGTGCCAGCAGCTTCTCGGCGGGAGGGCCTCAGAATGAGCAGTTCTTC

J: TRBJ2-1
D: TRBD2
size: NA
V: TRBV2
CDR3: CASKRLAVYNEQFF
DNA: TGTGCCAGCAAGCGGCTAGCGGTATACAATGAGCAGTTCTTC

J: TRBJ2-1
D: TRBD2
size: once
V: TRBV7-9
CDR3: CASSFIGTSGRALDEQFF
DNA: TGTGCCAGCAGTTTCATCGGGACTAGCGGGAGGGCCTTGGATGAGCAGTTCTTC

J: TRBJ1-1
D: TRBD1
size: NA
V: TRBV5-1
CDR3: CASRNLQGATEAFF
DNA: TGCGCCAGCAGGAATCTACAGGGGGCGACTGAAGCTTTCTTT

J: TRBJ1-3
D: NA
size: NA
V: TRBV7-9
CDR3: CASSLGLRPGNTIYF
DNA: TGTGCCAGCAGCTTAGGACTCCGACCTGGAAACACCATATATTTT

J: TRBJ1-5
D: TRBD1
size: NA
V: TRBV5-1
CDR3: CASSPDRGNQPQHF
DNA: TGCGCCAGCAGCCCTGACAGGGGCAATCAGCCCCAGCATTTT

J: TRBJ1-2
D: NA
size: once
V: TRBV6-1
CDR3: CASNLAGGYTF
DNA: TGTGCCAGCAACTTAGCGGGGGGCTACACCTTC

J: TRBJ2-1
D: TRBD2
size: NA
V: TRBV6-1
CDR3: CASRIAGGLQEQFF
DNA: TGTGCCAGCAGGATAGCGGGAGGGCTCCAGGAGCAGTTCTTC

J: TRBJ2-5
D: NA
size: NA
V: TRBV18
CDR3: CASSPPGVQETQYF
DNA: TGTGCCAGCTCACCTCCAGGGGTTCAAGAGACCCAGTACTTC

J: TRBJ1-2
D: NA
size: once
V: TRBV28
CDR3: CASTAVMDGYTF
DNA: TGTGCCAGCACCGCGGTTATGGATGGCTACACCTTC

J: TRBJ1-1
D: NA
size: NA
V: TRBV18
CDR3: CASSPNRENTEAFF
DNA: TGTGCCAGCTCACCTAACAGGGAGAACACTGAAGCTTTCTTT

J: TRBJ2-1
D: NA
size: NA
V: TRBV7-6
CDR3: CASGALASSYNEQFF
DNA: TGTGCCAGCGGGGCTCTAGCGAGCTCCTACAATGAGCAGTTCTTC

J: TRBJ2-5
D: NA
size: NA
V: TRBV18
CDR3: CASSPLTGRVETQYF
DNA: TGTGCCAGCTCACCACTAACAGGAAGGGTGGAGACCCAGTACTTC

J: TRBJ2-1
D: TRBD2
size: NA
V: TRBV19
CDR3: CASSRGLAGGGRVGYNEQFF
DNA: TGTGCCAGTAGTAGGGGACTAGCGGGAGGGGGTAGAGTCGGCTACAATGAGCAGTTCTTC

J: TRBJ1-4
D: NA
size: NA
V: TRBV28
CDR3: CASSLKRDGGNEKLFF
DNA: TGTGCCAGCAGTTTAAAAAGGGACGGGGGTAATGAAAAACTGTTTTTT

J: TRBJ2-1
D: TRBD2
size: NA
V: TRBV5-6
CDR3: CASSPGLAGVIYNEQFF
DNA: TGTGCCAGCAGCCCCGGACTAGCGGGAGTTATCTACAATGAGCAGTTCTTC

J: TRBJ1-3
D: NA
size: NA
V: TRBV29-1
CDR3: CSVVLTGNTIYF
DNA: TGCAGCGTTGTTCTTACTGGAAACACCATATATTTT

J: TRBJ2-1
D: NA
size: NA
V: TRBV27
CDR3: CASSLEAWVGGNEQFF
DNA: TGTGCCAGCAGTTTAGAGGCTTGGGTTGGAGGGAATGAGCAGTTCTTC

J: TRBJ2-7
D: TRBD2
size: NA
V: TRBV7-2
CDR3: CASSSPRAGPPYEQYF
DNA: TGTGCCAGCAGCTCACCCCGAGCGGGACCCCCCTACGAGCAGTACTTC

J: TRBJ2-2
D: NA
size: NA
V: TRBV19
CDR3: CASWPRTGELFF
DNA: TGTGCCAGTTGGCCGCGGACCGGGGAGCTGTTTTTT